This TCR beta chain was obtained from a study of blood T cells in healthy people across ages. Study details: About one barcoded TCR beta cDNA was captured per two T cells. Study-wide findings and caveats: Using unsorted PBMCs precluded a conclusive naive versus antigen-experienced comparison. Diversity estimates from one million T cells were considered underestimates.

Using a J-beta primer mix together with a sample-barcoded 5' primer, a second PCR was run for roughly 6 to 12 cycles. Researchers report that a template-switch adaptor with 12 random nucleotides tagged each cDNA molecule. Each CDR3 protein gets one entry after TCRdb re-called the 5' RACE reads with MiXCR. The sample gives about a million distinct CDR3 sequences, roughly 51% of which show up once; about a fifth is in the top ten. With respect to this clonotype: What it binds is not known.

CDR1 is LGHDT and CDR2 is YNNKEL in the germline V gene (reference sequence). The CDR3 sequence is 15 residues long. J gave up 3 bases and V 4 bases, and 7 bases lay outside the gene matches. Sequencing used blood. V and J are TRBV3-1 and TRBJ2-7; 9 bases are a match to TRBD2. The clonotype originates from a woman aged 55-75 years in good health. The CDR3 sequence is CASSRRTSEDYEQYF. In DNA, the CDR3 is TGTGCCAGCAGCCGCCGGACTAGCGAGGACTACGAGCAGTACTTC.